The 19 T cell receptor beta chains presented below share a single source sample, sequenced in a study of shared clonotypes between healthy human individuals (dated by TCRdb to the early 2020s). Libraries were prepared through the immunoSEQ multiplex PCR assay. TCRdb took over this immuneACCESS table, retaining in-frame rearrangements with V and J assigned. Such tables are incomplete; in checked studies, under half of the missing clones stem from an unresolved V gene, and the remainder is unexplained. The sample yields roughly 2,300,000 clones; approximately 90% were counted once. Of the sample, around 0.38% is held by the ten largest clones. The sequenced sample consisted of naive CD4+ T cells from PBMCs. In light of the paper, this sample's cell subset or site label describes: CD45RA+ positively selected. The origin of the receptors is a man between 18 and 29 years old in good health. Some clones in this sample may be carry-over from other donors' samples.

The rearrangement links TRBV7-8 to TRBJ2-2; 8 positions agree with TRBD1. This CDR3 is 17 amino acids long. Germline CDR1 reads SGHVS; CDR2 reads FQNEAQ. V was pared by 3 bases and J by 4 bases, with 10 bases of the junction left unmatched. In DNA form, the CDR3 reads TGTGCCAGCAGCTTGCGGACAGGGATGTGGGGCACCGGGGAGCTGTTTTTT. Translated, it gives CASSLRTGMWGTGELFF.

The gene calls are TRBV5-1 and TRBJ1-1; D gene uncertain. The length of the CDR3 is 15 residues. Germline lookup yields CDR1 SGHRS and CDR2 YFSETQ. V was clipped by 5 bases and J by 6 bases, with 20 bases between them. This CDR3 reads CASRPLTHSTAEAFF. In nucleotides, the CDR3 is TGCGCCAGCAGACCTCTCACCCACAGCACCGCTGAAGCTTTCTTT.

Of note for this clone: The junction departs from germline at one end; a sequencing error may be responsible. The CDR3 nucleotides are TGCAGCGTTCGTCCGTTATTAAGCACAGATATGCAGTATTTT. It encodes CSVRPLLSTDMQYF. J is TRBJ2-3 and V is TRBV29-1; D gene ambiguous. Germline CDR1 and CDR2: SQVTM and ANQGSEA. The CDR3 totals 14 residues.

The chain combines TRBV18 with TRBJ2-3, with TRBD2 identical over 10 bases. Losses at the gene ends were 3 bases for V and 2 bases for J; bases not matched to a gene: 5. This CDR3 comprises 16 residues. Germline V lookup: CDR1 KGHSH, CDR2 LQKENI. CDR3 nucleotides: TGTGCCAGCTCACCTAGCGGGAGGTCTAACACAGATACGCAGTATTTT. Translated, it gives CASSPSGRSNTDTQYF.

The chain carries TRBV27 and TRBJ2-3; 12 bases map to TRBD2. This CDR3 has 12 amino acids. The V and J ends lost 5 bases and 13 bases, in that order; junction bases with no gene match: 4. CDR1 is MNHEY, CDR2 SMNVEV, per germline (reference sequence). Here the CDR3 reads CASSKTSGREYF. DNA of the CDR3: TGTGCCAGCAGTAAGACTAGCGGGAGAGAGTATTTT.

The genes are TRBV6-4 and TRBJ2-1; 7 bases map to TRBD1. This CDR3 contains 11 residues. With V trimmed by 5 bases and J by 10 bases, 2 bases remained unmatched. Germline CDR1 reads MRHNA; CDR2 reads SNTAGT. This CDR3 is CASSLGGEQFF. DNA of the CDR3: TGTGCCAGCAGTTTAGGGGGCGAGCAGTTCTTC.

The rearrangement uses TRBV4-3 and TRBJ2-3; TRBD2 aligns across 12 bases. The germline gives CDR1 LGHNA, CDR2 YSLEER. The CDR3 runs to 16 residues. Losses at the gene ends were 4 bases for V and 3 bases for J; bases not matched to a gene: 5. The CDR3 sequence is CASSPQGTSGTDTQYF. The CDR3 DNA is TGCGCCAGCAGCCCCCAGGGGACTAGCGGGACAGATACGCAGTATTTT.

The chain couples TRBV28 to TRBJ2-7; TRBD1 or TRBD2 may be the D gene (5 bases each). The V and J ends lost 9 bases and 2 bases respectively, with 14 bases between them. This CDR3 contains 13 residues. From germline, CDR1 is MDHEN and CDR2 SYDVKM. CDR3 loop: CASGTPRTYEQYF. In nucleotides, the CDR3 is TGTGCCAGTGGGACCCCAAGGACCTACGAGCAGTACTTC.

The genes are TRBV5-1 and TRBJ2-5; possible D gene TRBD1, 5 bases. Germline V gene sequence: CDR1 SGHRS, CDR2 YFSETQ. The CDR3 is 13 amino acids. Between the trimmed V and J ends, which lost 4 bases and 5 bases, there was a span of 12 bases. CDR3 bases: TGCGCCAGCAGCCAGACAGTGAAGGAGACCCAGTACTTC. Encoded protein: CASSQTVKETQYF.

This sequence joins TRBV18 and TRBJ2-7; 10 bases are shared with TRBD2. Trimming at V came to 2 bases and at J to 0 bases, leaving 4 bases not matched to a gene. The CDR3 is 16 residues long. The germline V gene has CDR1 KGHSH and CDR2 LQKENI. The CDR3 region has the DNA TGTGCCAGCTCACCATTAAGGACTAGCGGCTCCTACGAGCAGTACTTC. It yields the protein CASSPLRTSGSYEQYF.

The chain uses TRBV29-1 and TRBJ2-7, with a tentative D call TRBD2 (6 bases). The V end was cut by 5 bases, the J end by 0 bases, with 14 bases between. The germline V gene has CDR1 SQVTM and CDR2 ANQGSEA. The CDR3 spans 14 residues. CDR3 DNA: TGCAGCGTTCGAGTCGGGAGTTCCTCCTACGAGCAGTACTTC. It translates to CSVRVGSSSYEQYF.

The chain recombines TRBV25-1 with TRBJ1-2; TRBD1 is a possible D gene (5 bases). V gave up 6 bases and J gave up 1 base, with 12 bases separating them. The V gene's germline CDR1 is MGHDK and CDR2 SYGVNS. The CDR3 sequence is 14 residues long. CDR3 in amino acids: CASSRGRDNYGYTF. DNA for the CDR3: TGTGCCAGCAGCCGGGGCAGAGATAACTATGGCTACACCTTC.

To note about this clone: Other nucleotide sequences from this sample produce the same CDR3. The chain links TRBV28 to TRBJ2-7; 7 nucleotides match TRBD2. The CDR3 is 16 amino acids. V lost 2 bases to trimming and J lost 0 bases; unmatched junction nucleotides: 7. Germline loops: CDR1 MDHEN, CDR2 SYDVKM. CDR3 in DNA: TGTGCCAGCAGTTTACTTACGGGAGGCGGCTCCTACGAGCAGTACTTC. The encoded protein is CASSLLTGGGSYEQYF.

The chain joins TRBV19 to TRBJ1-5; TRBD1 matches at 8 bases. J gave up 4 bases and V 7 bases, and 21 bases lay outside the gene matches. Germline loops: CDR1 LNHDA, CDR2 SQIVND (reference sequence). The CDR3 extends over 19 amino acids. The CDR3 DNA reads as TGTGCCAGTATCCCCAGAGGCAGGGGGCACGGGGATGATAATCAGCCCCAGCATTTT. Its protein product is CASIPRGRGHGDDNQPQHF.

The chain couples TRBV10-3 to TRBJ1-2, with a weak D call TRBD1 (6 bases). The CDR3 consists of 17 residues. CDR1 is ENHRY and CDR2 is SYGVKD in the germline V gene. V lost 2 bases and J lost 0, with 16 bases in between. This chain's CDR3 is CAISEVFRDNPNYGYTF. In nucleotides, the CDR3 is TGTGCCATCAGTGAGGTTTTCAGGGACAACCCTAACTATGGCTACACCTTC.

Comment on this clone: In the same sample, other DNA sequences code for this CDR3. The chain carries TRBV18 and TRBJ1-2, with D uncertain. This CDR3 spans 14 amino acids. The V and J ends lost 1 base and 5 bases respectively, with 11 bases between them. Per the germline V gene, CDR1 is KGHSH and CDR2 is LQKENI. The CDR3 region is CASSPLAGEYGYTF. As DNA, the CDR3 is TGTGCCAGCTCACCACTCGCGGGTGAATATGGCTACACCTTC.

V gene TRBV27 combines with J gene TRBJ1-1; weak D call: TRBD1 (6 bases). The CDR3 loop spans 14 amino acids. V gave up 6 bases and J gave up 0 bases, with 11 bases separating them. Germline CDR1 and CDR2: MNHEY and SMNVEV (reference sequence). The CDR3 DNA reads TGTGCCAGCAGAGGGAGGGGGGTGAACACTGAAGCTTTCTTT. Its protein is CASRGRGVNTEAFF.

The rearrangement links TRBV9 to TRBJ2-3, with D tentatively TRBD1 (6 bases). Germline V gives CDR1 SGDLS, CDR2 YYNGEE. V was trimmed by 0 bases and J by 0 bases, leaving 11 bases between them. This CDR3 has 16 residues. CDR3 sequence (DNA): TGTGCCAGCAGCGTAGAAGACAGGCGGAGCACAGATACGCAGTATTTT. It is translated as CASSVEDRRSTDTQYF.

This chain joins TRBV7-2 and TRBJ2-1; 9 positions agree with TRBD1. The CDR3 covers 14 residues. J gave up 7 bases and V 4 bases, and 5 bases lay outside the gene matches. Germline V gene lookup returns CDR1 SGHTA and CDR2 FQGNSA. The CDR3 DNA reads TGTGCCAGCAGCTCGGGGGACAGGGCTAATGAGCAGTTCTTC. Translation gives CASSSGDRANEQFF.